The next 5 T cell receptor beta chains were all read from a single sample in a study of post-analysis software for immune sequencing data. These TCRs' antigens remain unknown. Points from the study as a whole: Controls had lower frequencies than patients of four or five TRBV segments, which included TRBV5-6, TRBV5-1 and TRBV20-1.

Unique-molecular-identifier-tagged TCR beta cDNA libraries were used. TCRdb processed the PCR reads anew with MiXCR; each CDR3 protein has one entry. This table holds 400,000 to 500,000 distinct CDR3 sequences, more than 30% found once. The material sequenced was blood. The receptors derive from a girl aged 2-10 years with multiple sclerosis.

The rearrangement links TRBV21-1 to TRBJ2-7. TRBV21-1 is a documented pseudogene. The CDR3 loop spans 15 amino acids. CDR3 bases: TGTGCCAGCAGCAACCACGCGGTGCCCTCCTACGAGCAGTACTTC. Translated, it gives CASSNHAVPSYEQYF.

The rearrangement joins TRBV28 to TRBJ1-2, with 7 bases lining up with TRBD1. This CDR3 has 16 amino acids. The germline V gene encodes CDR1 MDHEN and CDR2 SYDVKM. V was pared by 4 bases and J by 0 bases, with 8 bases of the junction left unmatched. The CDR3 here is CASSSGQAMSNYGYTF. The CDR3 nucleotides read TGTGCCAGCAGTTCCGGACAGGCGATGTCTAACTATGGCTACACCTTC.

The J gene is TRBJ2-3, the V gene TRBV12-5; 13 bases agree with TRBD2. The CDR3 spans 16 residues. Germline loops: CDR1 LGHNT, CDR2 FRNRAP. V trimming: 6 bases; J trimming: 2 bases; junction bases outside the gene matches: 5. As DNA, the CDR3 is TGTGCTAGTGGCCGGGGGACTAGCGGGAACACAGATACGCAGTATTTT. Translating gives CASGRGTSGNTDTQYF.

CDR3 protein: CASSQDWATDTQYF. In nucleotides, the CDR3 is TGTGCCAGCAGCCAAGATTGGGCCACAGATACGCAGTATTTT. The chain couples TRBV3-1 to TRBJ2-3; D not resolved. Trimming pared 0 bases from V and 2 bases from J, leaving 6 bases between. The CDR3 covers 14 residues. Germline CDR1 is LGHDT and CDR2 is YNNKEL (reference sequence).

The J gene is TRBJ2-5, the V gene TRBV9; D is unresolved. Germline V CDR1 and CDR2: SGDLS, YYNGEE. The CDR3 totals 14 residues. V lost 4 bases, J lost 2 bases, and 12 bases lay in between. The CDR3 region is CASSTSPGQETQYF. The CDR3 coding sequence is TGTGCCAGCAGCACGAGCCCAGGTCAAGAGACCCAGTACTTC. Full variable domain (rest looked up from reference TRBV9 and TRBJ2-5): DSGVTQTPKHLITATGQRVTLRCSPRSGDLSVYWYQQSLDQGLQFLIQYYNGEERAKGNILERFSAQQFPDLHSELNLSSLELGDSALYFCASSTSPGQETQYFGPGTRLLVL.